This T cell receptor (beta chain) was found in a study of shared clonotypes between healthy human individuals. For the study at large: Per donor, CD8 memory used one plate, CD8 naive used two, CD4 memory used three and CD4 naive used three. General study results and limits: Investigators expected sequencing depth to affect clonotype sharing among donors.

With regard to this clone: Its antigen is undetermined.

Deep level was the assay's run setting. Generated by immunoSEQ multiplex PCR, the TCRdb table keeps only in-frame clones and is missing some. Here the sample spans about 2.3 million clones, 80% to 95% being singletons. Sequencing was done on a sample of naive CD4+ T cells from PBMCs. The subset denotes: CD45RA+ positively selected. The sequence came from a man aged 18 to 30 in good health. Some clones in this sample may be carry-over from other donors' samples.

CDR3 sequence: CASRPGLRETQYF. The CDR3 DNA follows: TGTGCCAGCAGGCCGGGACTTCGGGAAACCCAGTACTTC. V and J are TRBV7-2 and TRBJ2-5; D perhaps matches TRBD2 (6 bases). In germline, CDR1 is SGHTA, CDR2 FQGNSA. CDR3 length equals 13 residues. V gave up 6 bases and J gave up 8 bases, with 16 bases separating them.